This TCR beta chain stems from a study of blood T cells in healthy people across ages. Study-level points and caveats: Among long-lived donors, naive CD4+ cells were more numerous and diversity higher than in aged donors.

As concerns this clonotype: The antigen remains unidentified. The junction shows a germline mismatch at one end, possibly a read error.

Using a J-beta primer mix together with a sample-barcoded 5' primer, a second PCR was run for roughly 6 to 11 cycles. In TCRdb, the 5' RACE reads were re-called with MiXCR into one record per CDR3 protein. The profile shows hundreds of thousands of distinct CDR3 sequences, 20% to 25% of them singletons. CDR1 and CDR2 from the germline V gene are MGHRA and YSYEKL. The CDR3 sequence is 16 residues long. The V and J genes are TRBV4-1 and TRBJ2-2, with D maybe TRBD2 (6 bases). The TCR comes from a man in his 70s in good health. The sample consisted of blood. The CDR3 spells CASSQVLARGTGEQFF. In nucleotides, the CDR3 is TGCGCCAGCAGCCAAGTACTAGCCCGAGGCACCGGGGAGCAGTTTTTT.